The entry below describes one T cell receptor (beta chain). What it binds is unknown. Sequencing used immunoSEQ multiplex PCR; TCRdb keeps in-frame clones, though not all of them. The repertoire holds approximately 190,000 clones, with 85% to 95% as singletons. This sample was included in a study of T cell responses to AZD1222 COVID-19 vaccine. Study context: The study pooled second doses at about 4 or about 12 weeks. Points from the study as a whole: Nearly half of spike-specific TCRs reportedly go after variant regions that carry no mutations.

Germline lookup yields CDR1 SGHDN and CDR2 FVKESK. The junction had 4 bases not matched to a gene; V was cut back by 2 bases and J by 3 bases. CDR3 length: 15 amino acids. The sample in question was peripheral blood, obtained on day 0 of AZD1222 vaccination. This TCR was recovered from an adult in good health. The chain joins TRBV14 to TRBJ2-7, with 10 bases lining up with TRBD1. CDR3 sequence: CASSQSDRGLYEQYF. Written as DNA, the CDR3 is TGTGCCAGCAGCCAAAGCGACAGGGGGCTCTACGAGCAGTACTTC.